The clone carrying this T cell receptor (beta chain) appeared a few times. Antigen: not known. This specimen belongs to a study of T cells in Graves' hyperthyroidism and ophthalmopathy. Broader study findings: Ophthalmopathy prediction by the model preceded onset by a median approximately 5.9 months.

Any patient presenting with uncontrolled infection, other autoimmune disease, pregnancy or lactation was left out. Authors of the study amplified TCR beta CDR3 regions from RNA transcripts. When the TCR CDR3 underwent first-round RT-PCR, the HTBI primer set was used. TCRdb reprocessed the multiplex PCR reads via MiXCR and lists one record per CDR3 protein. The repertoire holds hundreds of thousands of distinct CDR3 sequences, with 14% to 15% as singletons. The receptor's source is a woman aged 40 to 50 with Graves' ophthalmopathy. Sample: blood.

In DNA form, the CDR3 reads TGTGCCAGCAGTTCCCGACTAGCGGGGTACGAGCAGTACTTC. Translated, it gives CASSSRLAGYEQYF. This chain joins TRBV12-3 or TRBV12-4 and TRBJ2-7; 11 bases match TRBD2. The CDR3 consists of 14 residues. With 4 bases clipped from V and 4 bases from J, the junction kept 3 bases outside the gene matches.